Following are 2 T cell receptor beta chains from one sample sequenced in a study of cytomegalovirus exposure and HLA in healthy donors (dated by TCRdb to 2017 to 2019). The method behind the library was the immunoSEQ multiplex PCR assay. Imported from immuneACCESS, the table was reduced by TCRdb to in-frame sequences with V and J called. These copies leave out some clones; in studies compared against another copy, an unresolved V gene accounts for under half, and the cause of the remainder is not known. The sample yields more than 300,000 clones; about nine tenths were counted once. The biggest ten clones account for over 0.8% of the sample. Sequencing input: PBMCs. These receptors were obtained from a woman aged 18 to 35 in good health and CMV-seronegative.

CDR3: CASSSGTSKTQYF. The DNA of the CDR3 is TGTGCCAGCAGCTCAGGCACGTCAAAGACCCAGTACTTC. The chain uses TRBV4-2 and TRBJ2-5; D is unresolved. Trimming removed 5 bases at V and 6 bases at J, with 13 bases between. The V gene's germline CDR1 is LGHNA and CDR2 YNFKEQ. The CDR3 is 13 residues long.

The J gene is TRBJ2-5, the V gene TRBV4-3, with D tentatively TRBD2 (5 bases). The CDR3 totals 16 residues. The V gene's germline CDR1 is LGHNA and CDR2 YSLEER. Trimming removed 0 bases from V and 4 bases from J, with 15 bases in between. The CDR3 protein is CASSQEISGTGETQYF. The CDR3 DNA follows: TGCGCCAGCAGCCAAGAGATCTCGGGAACGGGAGAGACCCAGTACTTC.